Following are 22 T cell receptor beta chains from one sample sequenced in a study of blood T cell repertoires in COVID-19. Assay: immunoSEQ multiplex PCR; the TCRdb copy retains only in-frame clones and omits some. This table holds more than 100,000 clones, roughly 86% found once. The sequenced sample consisted of peripheral blood. The receptors here all came from a woman aged 55-70 years with acute or convalescent COVID-19.

CDR3 sequence: CATAGEGQANEKLFF. The DNA for the CDR3 is TGTGCCACCGCCGGAGAGGGACAGGCTAATGAAAAACTGTTTTTT. The rearrangement uses TRBV10-3 and TRBJ1-4; 8 bases are a match to TRBD1. Germline CDR1 ENHRY, CDR2 SYGVKD. This CDR3 is built from 15 residues. Trimming at V came to 10 bases and at J to 3 bases, leaving 10 bases not matched to a gene.

This chain links TRBV28 with TRBJ2-7, with D tentatively TRBD1 (5 bases). Germline CDR1 and CDR2: MDHEN and SYDVKM. Between the trimmed V and J ends, which lost 10 bases and 5 bases, there was a span of 15 bases. The CDR3 spans 12 residues. In DNA form, the CDR3 reads TGTGCCACCCTAGGGGTTCTCGACGAGCAGTACTTC. It encodes CATLGVLDEQYF.

The rearrangement joins TRBV15 to TRBJ2-5; D is undetermined. The ends were cut back, 0 bases at V and 2 bases at J, with 10 bases in the middle. Germline V gene data show CDR1 as LNHNV and CDR2 as YYDKDF (reference sequence). The CDR3 runs 15 residues. For the CDR3, the DNA is TGTGCCACCAGCAGAGATCACGACATTCAAGAGACCCAGTACTTC. It is translated as CATSRDHDIQETQYF.

The V and J genes are TRBV5-5 and TRBJ2-5; 13 positions agree with TRBD2. Germline trimming cut 5 bases from V and 5 bases from J; bases unmatched to any gene: 6. From germline, CDR1 is SGHKS and CDR2 YYEKEE (reference sequence). The CDR3 runs 15 residues. Here the CDR3 reads CASRSGLAGVETQYF. The DNA of the CDR3 is TGTGCCAGCAGATCTGGACTAGCGGGAGTTGAGACCCAGTACTTC.

This clone occurred once. The chain is built from TRBV30 and TRBJ1-1, with a weak D call TRBD1 (5 bases). Germline CDR1 reads GTSNPN; CDR2 reads SVGIG (reference sequence). This CDR3 is built from 13 residues. Trimming shortened V by 1 base and J by 2 bases, and 8 bases separated the two germline ends. In nucleotides, the CDR3 is TGTGCCTGGAGTGCAGGGCTCAACACTGAAGCTTTCTTT. It yields the protein CAWSAGLNTEAFF.

V and J are TRBV7-3 and TRBJ2-1; 11 nucleotides align to TRBD2. V gave up 0 bases and J gave up 8 bases; unmatched junction bases: 15. CDR1 SGHTA and CDR2 FQGTGA come from the germline V gene. This CDR3 is built from 19 residues. CDR3 coding DNA: TGTGCCAGCAGCTTAACCCCTGGGGGCACTAGCGGGAGCGGCGATGAGCAGTTCTTC. It is translated as CASSLTPGGTSGSGDEQFF.

This chain uses TRBV5-1 with TRBJ2-3; no definite D call. CDR1 is SGHRS, CDR2 YFSETQ, per germline. The CDR3 is made up of 14 amino acids. The V and J ends lost 1 base and 2 bases respectively, with 8 bases between them. The CDR3 DNA sequence: TGCGCCAGCAGCTTGTCGGTGTCCACAGATACGCAGTATTTT. As protein: CASSLSVSTDTQYF.

This chain uses TRBV5-4 with TRBJ2-2; 7 nucleotides line up with TRBD2. The CDR3 is made up of 13 amino acids. Per the germline V gene, CDR1 is SGHNT and CDR2 is YYREEE (reference sequence). V dropped 5 bases and J dropped 11; count of bases not matched to a gene: 9. The chain's CDR3 is CASRARGDEELFF. CDR3 bases: TGTGCCAGCAGGGCCCGGGGGGACGAAGAGCTGTTTTTT.

The chain recombines TRBV19 with TRBJ1-1; D gene unclear. Germline-derived CDR1 and CDR2 are LNHDA and SQIVND (reference sequence). V was pared by 0 bases and J by 6 bases, with 8 bases between. This CDR3 is built from 13 residues. Here the CDR3 DNA reads TGTGCCAGTAGTATAGACAGGCTTGCTGAAGCTTTCTTT. It translates to CASSIDRLAEAFF.

This chain links TRBV5-4 with TRBJ1-5, with a possible D match to TRBD1 (5 bases). The ends were cut back, 4 bases at V and 6 bases at J, with 8 bases in the middle. The CDR3 is 12 amino acids. The germline CDR1 and CDR2 sequences are SGHNT and YYREEE (reference sequence). The chain's CDR3 is CASSTQGQPQHF. CDR3 bases: TGTGCCAGCAGCACCCAGGGTCAGCCCCAGCATTTT.

The chain links TRBV3-1 (or the pseudogene TRBV3-2) to TRBJ1-2; TRBD1 might be the D (5 bases). CDR3 length equals 15 residues. Germline values: CDR1 LGHDT, CDR2 YNNKEL (reference sequence). The V and J ends lost 4 bases and 1 base respectively, with 13 bases between them. The CDR3 loop reads CASSLTGGSNYGYTF. In DNA, the CDR3 is TGTGCCAGCAGCCTAACCGGGGGGAGTAACTATGGCTACACCTTC.

This chain joins TRBV28 and TRBJ2-1; D unresolved. Germline CDR1 is MDHEN and CDR2 is SYDVKM. The V gene lost 6 bases and the J gene lost 0 bases, with 12 bases spanning the gap. The CDR3 is 15 amino acids. DNA of the CDR3: TGTGCCAGCAGCCTTACCGTGAGCTCCTACAATGAGCAGTTCTTC. The encoded protein is CASSLTVSSYNEQFF.

This rearrangement joins TRBV7-2 to TRBJ2-3; D is ambiguous. V lost 5 bases to trimming and J lost 7 bases, with 7 bases between them. Looked up from germline, CDR1 is SGHTA and CDR2 is FQGNSA. The CDR3 is made up of 11 amino acids. The CDR3 coding sequence is TGTGCCAGCAGCCAGGATCATACGCAGTATTTT. Protein: CASSQDHTQYF.

The V gene is TRBV28, the J gene TRBJ2-1, with 9 nucleotides matching TRBD2. Per the germline V gene, CDR1 is MDHEN and CDR2 is SYDVKM. J gave up 7 bases and V 0 bases, and 16 bases lay outside the gene matches. The CDR3 has 19 amino acids. In nucleotides, the CDR3 is TGTGCCAGCAGTTTATGGCCATCTAGGGTAGCGGGAGCTAAGAATGAGCAGTTCTTC. This sequence encodes CASSLWPSRVAGAKNEQFF.

V usage is TRBV7-3 and J usage is TRBJ2-1; TRBD2 aligns across 11 bases. Germline V lookup: CDR1 SGHTA, CDR2 FQGTGA. The CDR3 consists of 17 residues. The J segment lost 3 bases and the V segment lost 0 bases, leaving 4 bases of the junction unmatched. The CDR3 DNA reads as TGTGCCAGCAGCTTAACGGCCGGGACTAGCGGCTACAATGAGCAGTTCTTC. Protein product: CASSLTAGTSGYNEQFF.

The V call is TRBV20-1, the J call TRBJ2-7; 7 bases match TRBD2. From germline, CDR1 is DFQATT and CDR2 SNEGSKA (reference sequence). CDR3 length: 13 amino acids. V lost 3 bases and J lost 2; bases outside the gene matches: 4. CDR3 residues: CSASGSGTYEQYF. CDR3 DNA: TGCAGTGCTAGTGGGAGCGGGACCTACGAGCAGTACTTC.

The J gene is TRBJ1-1, the V gene TRBV12-3 or TRBV12-4, with D tentatively TRBD1 (5 bases). The V gene lost 3 bases and the J gene lost 7 bases, with 9 bases spanning the gap. The CDR3 has 12 amino acids. The CDR3 DNA reads TGTGCCAGCAGTTTGACAGTCCTTGAAGCTTTCTTT. Amino acid sequence: CASSLTVLEAFF.

This chain joins TRBV24-1 and TRBJ2-1, with 13 bases matching TRBD2. Per the germline V gene, CDR1 is KGHDR and CDR2 is SFDVKD. The trim removed 4 bases at V and 6 bases at J, leaving 5 bases unmatched. CDR3 length equals 16 residues. This CDR3 is CATSELGLAGVNEQFF. The DNA of the CDR3 is TGTGCCACCAGTGAACTTGGACTAGCGGGAGTCAATGAGCAGTTCTTC.

The chain has TRBV30 and TRBJ2-5, with D possibly matching TRBD1 (6 bases). V was clipped by 3 bases and J by 4 bases, with 15 bases between them. The CDR3 has 14 residues. CDR1 GTSNPN and CDR2 SVGIG come from the germline V gene (reference sequence). The CDR3 nucleotides read TGTGCCTGGAGGGGGATTGGGGGCGTAGAGACCCAGTACTTC. Translation gives CAWRGIGGVETQYF.

The chain combines TRBV7-9 with TRBJ1-1, with TRBD1 as a possible D gene (6 bases). Germline lookup yields CDR1 SEHNR and CDR2 FQNEAQ (reference sequence). CDR3 length: 12 residues. Between the trimmed V and J ends, which lost 6 bases and 7 bases, there was a span of 12 bases. The CDR3 nucleotides read TGTGCCAGCAGTCACGCAGGGGTTGAAGCTTTCTTT. It specifies CASSHAGVEAFF.

The V gene is TRBV2, the J gene TRBJ1-1; D is unclear. CDR3 length: 11 residues. V was cut by 6 bases and J by 6 bases, with 8 bases left in between. CDR1 is SNHLY and CDR2 is FYNNEI in the germline V gene. CDR3 coding DNA: TGTGCCAGCAGCCCCGGAGCTGAAGCTTTCTTT. Encoded protein: CASSPGAEAFF.

The chain uses TRBV6-6 and TRBJ2-3; D is uncertain. The length of the CDR3 is 15 residues. Trimming shortened V by 5 bases and J by 6 bases, and 18 bases separated the two germline ends. Per germline, CDR1 MNHNY and CDR2 SVGAGI (reference sequence). The CDR3 bases are TGTGCCAGCAGTACCCCAGGTGGCTCGGTCGATACGCAGTATTTT. This sequence encodes CASSTPGGSVDTQYF.